This T cell receptor (beta chain) is drawn from a study of cytomegalovirus exposure and HLA in healthy donors. Overall study findings and caveats: The study recorded more than 150 TCR beta chains that were cytomegalovirus-associated. There were some public TCRs occurring in many donors, but most TCR sequences were rare. Reports credit the classifier with highly specific, highly sensitive diagnosis of cytomegalovirus status.

The assay was immunoSEQ multiplex PCR, and TCRdb's table has in-frame clones only and misses some. This sample has about 190,000 clones; approximately 84% occur once, and the top ten carry around 6.7%. On this clone itself: Its antigen is unknown.

Germline V gene sequence: CDR1 MNHEY, CDR2 SVGAGI. V lost 0 bases and J lost 3; bases outside the gene matches: 5. This CDR3 is 15 amino acids long. The sample comprised PBMCs. The chain links TRBV6-5 to TRBJ2-7; TRBD2 matches 7 bases. The receptor was derived from a man in his late teens or twenties in good health and CMV-seropositive. CDR3 region: CASSYSSGDHYEQYF. CDR3 sequence (DNA): TGTGCCAGCAGTTACTCGAGCGGGGACCACTACGAGCAGTACTTC.